Here is one TCR beta chain with its context. Its antigen remains unidentified. From germline, CDR1 is DFQATT and CDR2 SNEGSKA (reference sequence). V gave up 3 bases and J gave up 3 bases, with 6 bases separating them. This CDR3 spans 11 amino acids. Data came from immunoSEQ multiplex PCR; TCRdb stores just in-frame clones and leaves some out. Of roughly 150,000 clones in the sample, around 87% were seen once. The sample is drawn from a study of T cell responses to AZD1222 COVID-19 vaccine. Broader study findings: Donors in the cohort were predominantly white British and more often female, and clonal diversity was possibly underestimated.

The chain has TRBV20-1 and TRBJ2-7; D is unresolved. This receptor was taken from an adult who received the AZD1222 COVID-19 vaccine. The source was peripheral blood, collected 28 days after the second AZD1222 dose. In DNA form, the CDR3 reads TGCAGTGCTAGGGCCAGCTACGAGCAGTACTTC. Protein: CSARASYEQYF.